The clone carrying this TCR beta chain showed up many times. Each CDR3 protein is one row after TCRdb ran MiXCR on the 5' RACE reads. The profile covers 150,000 to 200,000 distinct CDR3 sequences, with roughly 30% appearing a single time and around 13% taken by the ten largest. The germline CDR1 and CDR2 sequences are LGHNA and YNFKEQ. The CDR3 consists of 16 residues. Trimming removed 5 bases at V and 6 bases at J, with 20 bases between. This sample is drawn from a study of T-cell memory formation after mild COVID-19. The sequence was obtained from an adult woman who had mild COVID-19 (a few samples of this study predate the infection). Cell type and time point are not known. Sequenced sample: PBMCs or a T cell subset sorted from them (not recorded which). The genes are TRBV4-2 and TRBJ2-1; tentatively, D is TRBD2 (6 bases). CDR3 region: CASSSNRRDSRNEQFF. The CDR3 DNA is TGTGCCAGCAGCTCTAATAGGAGGGACTCGCGCAATGAGCAGTTCTTC.